The 32 T cell receptor beta chains presented below share a single source sample, sequenced in a study of blood T cell repertoires in COVID-19. Only in-frame clones appear in the TCRdb table, and some are missing; sequencing was by immunoSEQ multiplex PCR. There are 55,000 or so clones in the sample; over 60% occur only once, and about a fifth lies in the top ten. The sample comprised peripheral blood. Receptors were obtained from a man under 40 with COVID-19, enrolled during active disease.

The V and J genes are TRBV2 and TRBJ2-7, with TRBD2 identical over 9 bases. This CDR3 contains 14 residues. Per the germline V gene, CDR1 is SNHLY and CDR2 is FYNNEI. Trimming at V came to 5 bases and at J to 0 bases, leaving 2 bases not matched to a gene. The DNA of the CDR3 is TGTGCCAGCAGTTCTAGCGGGATCTCCTACGAGCAGTACTTC. It specifies CASSSSGISYEQYF.

The V call is TRBV27, the J call TRBJ2-7; D is undetermined. The CDR3 covers 12 residues. From germline, CDR1 is MNHEY and CDR2 SMNVEV (reference sequence). V lost 7 bases to trimming and J lost 0 bases, with 7 bases between them. CDR3 sequence: CASTLNSYEQYF. The CDR3 DNA follows: TGTGCCAGCACCCTTAACTCCTACGAGCAGTACTTC.

CDR3 in amino acids: CASSLLGYGYTF. DNA of the CDR3: TGTGCCAGCAGTTTACTCGGCTATGGCTACACCTTC. This rearrangement joins TRBV12-3 or TRBV12-4 to TRBJ1-2; D not certain. The CDR3 loop spans 12 amino acids. V was pared by 2 bases and J by 4 bases, with 5 bases between.

The rearrangement joins TRBV10-3 to TRBJ1-2; D is perhaps TRBD1 (6 bases). The CDR3 totals 14 residues. The germline V and J ends were trimmed by 0 bases and 8 bases, with 13 bases remaining between them. Germline CDR1 reads ENHRY; CDR2 reads SYGVKD. CDR3 DNA sequence: TGTGCCATCAGTGAGTCGGCAGGGGCGGAAGGCTACACCTTC. Translating it yields CAISESAGAEGYTF.

This clone has just one count. The chain uses TRBV4-2 and TRBJ2-7; 12 bases are a match to TRBD1. This CDR3 has 13 residues. V lost 8 bases, J lost 4 bases, and 3 bases stayed unmatched. Germline V gives CDR1 LGHNA, CDR2 YNFKEQ. The CDR3 loop reads CASSGQGAYEQYF. CDR3 DNA sequence: TGTGCCAGCTCGGGACAGGGGGCTTACGAGCAGTACTTC.

The CDR3 nucleotides are TGCGCCAGCAGCACTGGACAGGGAAGCGTTTGGTCCTACGAGCAGTACTTC. As protein: CASSTGQGSVWSYEQYF. The chain recombines TRBV5-1 with TRBJ2-7, with 8 bases matching TRBD1. CDR1 is SGHRS, CDR2 YFSETQ, per germline. The CDR3 spans 17 residues. V lost 4 bases and J lost 1; bases outside the gene matches: 13.

Details on this clone: Other DNA sequences in this specimen translate into the identical CDR3. The chain combines TRBV6-1 with TRBJ2-5; 11 bases map to TRBD2. This CDR3 has 15 amino acids. Trimming at V came to 2 bases and at J to 1 base, leaving 0 bases not matched to a gene. From germline, CDR1 is MNHNS and CDR2 SASEGT. CDR3 coding DNA: TGTGCCAGCAGTGAACTAGCGGGAGGCCAAGAGACCCAGTACTTC. Its protein product is CASSELAGGQETQYF.

The rearrangement uses TRBV5-6 and TRBJ2-5; TRBD1 is a possible D gene (6 bases). The germline gives CDR1 SGHDT, CDR2 YYEEEE. V was trimmed by 4 bases and J by 5 bases, leaving 18 bases between them. CDR3 length equals 15 residues. The CDR3 here is CASSLGANPKETQYF. CDR3 DNA sequence: TGTGCCAGCAGCCTGGGGGCTAACCCGAAGGAGACCCAGTACTTC.

The CDR3 region is CSVQQGVVSGYTF. CDR3 nucleotide sequence: TGCAGCGTTCAACAGGGGGTTGTTAGTGGCTACACCTTC. The genes are TRBV29-1 and TRBJ1-2; TRBD1 aligns across 8 bases. V shed 5 bases and J 7 bases; nucleotides not matched to a gene: 9. The CDR3 is 13 amino acids. CDR1 is SQVTM and CDR2 is ANQGSEA in the germline V gene.

The chain has TRBV6-5 and TRBJ2-1; 7 nucleotides align to TRBD2. The length of the CDR3 is 16 residues. Unmatched junction bases numbered 9, after V lost 0 bases and J lost 7 bases. The germline CDR1 and CDR2 sequences are MNHEY and SVGAGI. CDR3 in DNA: TGTGCCAGCAGTTACTCGTCTGGTGGGAGGGCGAATGAGCAGTTCTTC. It yields the protein CASSYSSGGRANEQFF.

The V gene is TRBV6-2 or TRBV6-3, the J gene TRBJ2-3; 10 bases are a match to TRBD1. The CDR3 contains 16 residues. CDR1 and CDR2 from the germline V gene are MNHEY and SVGEGT. The V and J ends lost 6 bases and 5 bases, in that order; junction bases with no gene match: 11. CDR3 DNA: TGTGCCAGCAGCCGGGTTTACGGGACAGGGGTAGATACGCAGTATTTT. Amino acid sequence: CASSRVYGTGVDTQYF.

The chain is built from TRBV4-1 and TRBJ2-7; 14 nucleotides match TRBD2. V shed 0 bases, J shed 2 bases, and the junction held 3 bases outside the gene matches. CDR1 is MGHRA, CDR2 YSYEKL, per germline. There are 17 residues in the CDR3. The CDR3 spells CASSQERTSGRTYEQYF. For the CDR3, the DNA is TGCGCCAGCAGCCAAGAAAGGACTAGCGGGAGGACCTACGAGCAGTACTTC.

The sample holds one count of this clone. The gene calls are TRBV5-1 and TRBJ2-1; TRBD1 agrees at 7 bases. The CDR3 length is 18 residues. Germline V lookup: CDR1 SGHRS, CDR2 YFSETQ. The V segment lost 0 bases and the J segment 1 base; nucleotides outside the gene matches: 10. Here the CDR3 DNA reads TGCGCCAGCAGCTTGGAGGCGACAGGGTACAAATCCTACAATGAGCAGTTCTTC. It encodes CASSLEATGYKSYNEQFF.

This chain links TRBV6-5 with TRBJ1-4; D perhaps matches TRBD1 (5 bases). CDR1 and CDR2 from the germline V gene are MNHEY and SVGAGI. The CDR3 length is 15 residues. The V and J ends lost 2 bases and 6 bases respectively, with 13 bases between them. CDR3 sequence: CASSYPTQGDEKLFF. The CDR3, as DNA: TGTGCCAGCAGTTACCCGACCCAAGGGGATGAAAAACTGTTTTTT.

CDR3 in DNA: TGTGCCAGCAGCGGATCCCTTTTATCAGGTTTTTCCTACGAGCAGTACTTC. It specifies CASSGSLLSGFSYEQYF. This chain connects TRBV7-9 to TRBJ2-7, with D uncertain. Trimming took off 5 bases at V and 1 base at J, with 21 bases between the two ends. Per the germline V gene, CDR1 is SEHNR and CDR2 is FQNEAQ (reference sequence). The CDR3 runs to 17 residues. Full variable domain (remainder filled in from reference TRBV7-9 and TRBJ2-7): DTGVSQNPRHKITKRGQNVTFRCDPISEHNRLYWYRQTLGQGPEFLTYFQNEAQLEKSRLLSDRFSAERPKGSFSTLEIQRTEQGDSAMYLCASSGSLLSGFSYEQYFGPGTRLTVT.

The rearrangement joins TRBV6-2 or TRBV6-3 to TRBJ2-7; 9 nucleotides agree with TRBD2. The trim removed 4 bases at V and 6 bases at J, leaving 10 bases unmatched. The germline V gene has CDR1 MNHEY and CDR2 SVGEGT. The CDR3 has 15 amino acids. The CDR3 nucleotides are TGTGCCAGCAGTTCCTTCTCTAGCGGGACCAGCGAGCAGTACTTC. This sequence encodes CASSSFSSGTSEQYF.

The V call is TRBV6-5, the J call TRBJ2-2; TRBD1 agrees at 9 bases. The germline V gene encodes CDR1 MNHEY and CDR2 SVGAGI. This CDR3 is built from 14 residues. Unmatched junction bases numbered 2, after V lost 5 bases and J lost 4 bases. The CDR3 DNA sequence: TGTGCCAGCAGTAACAGGGGGCTCACCGGGGAGCTGTTTTTT. This gives the protein CASSNRGLTGELFF.

V is TRBV12-3 or TRBV12-4 and J is TRBJ1-2, with D perhaps matching TRBD1 (6 bases). This CDR3 is built from 13 residues. V dropped 8 bases and J dropped 7 bases, with 17 bases sitting between them. The CDR3 DNA is TGTGCCAGCTCCGTTGTACAGGGTGCTGGCTACACCTTC. Encoded protein: CASSVVQGAGYTF.

The chain is built from TRBV12-3 or TRBV12-4 and TRBJ2-5; D is ambiguous. This CDR3 spans 13 amino acids. V shed 2 bases and J shed 2 bases, with 6 bases lying between them. CDR3 loop: CASSLSGQETQYF. CDR3 DNA sequence: TGTGCCAGCAGTTTATCCGGGCAAGAGACCCAGTACTTC.

The chain couples TRBV30 to TRBJ1-1, with no clear D. With 4 bases removed from V and 2 bases from J, the gap between germline ends came to 8 bases. The germline CDR1 and CDR2 sequences are GTSNPN and SVGIG (reference sequence). The CDR3 totals 12 residues. Here the CDR3 DNA reads TGTGCCTGGACTTACCTAAACACTGAAGCTTTCTTT. As protein: CAWTYLNTEAFF.

J is TRBJ2-7 and V is TRBV11-3, with D perhaps TRBD2 (5 bases). This CDR3 has 14 residues. V gave up 5 bases and J gave up 7 bases, with 18 bases separating them. In germline, CDR1 is SGHNT, CDR2 YENEEA. The CDR3 nucleotides are TGTGCCAGCAGCCACCGAGCGGACCCTTGGGAGCAGTACTTC. This codes for CASSHRADPWEQYF.

This clone occurred a few times. The chain carries TRBV21-1 and TRBJ1-1; the table's D gene call, TRBD1, was not cross checked with the DNA. TRBV21-1 is a listed pseudogene. The CDR3 runs 17 residues. CDR3 sequence: CASSKRDRGPDNTEAFF. CDR3 DNA sequence: TGTGCCAGCAGCAAAAGGGACAGGGGGCCCGATAACACTGAAGCTTTCTTT.

The CDR3 nucleotides are TGTGCCAGCAGCCTAGATCTAGCGGGGCTATTCACAGATACGCAGTATTTT. This codes for CASSLDLAGLFTDTQYF. The rearrangement uses TRBV7-8 and TRBJ2-3, with 9 bases fitting TRBD2. Germline V CDR1 and CDR2: SGHVS, FQNEAQ. The CDR3 length is 17 residues. The V and J ends lost 5 bases and 2 bases, in that order; junction bases with no gene match: 11. The full variable domain, completed using reference TRBV7-8 and TRBJ2-3, is GAGVSQSPRYKVAKRGQDVALRCDPISGHVSLFWYQQALGQGPEFLTYFQNEAQLDKSGLPSDRFFAERPEGSVSTLKIQRTQQEDSAVYLCASSLDLAGLFTDTQYFGPGTRLTVL.

This clone came up once. One end of the junction varies from germline; a read error may be responsible. The genes are TRBV23-1 and TRBJ1-1, with D perhaps TRBD1 (6 bases). TRBV23-1 is annotated as an ORF whose role is uncertain. The CDR3 is 16 amino acids. CDR3 region: CASSRGRGAQNAEAFF. As DNA, the CDR3 is TGCGCCAGCAGTAGAGGCAGGGGCGCGCAGAACGCTGAAGCTTTCTTT.

The CDR3 spells CASDYRARGNYEQYF. CDR3 nucleotide sequence: TGTGCCAGCGATTACAGAGCGCGGGGGAACTACGAGCAGTACTTC. The chain is built from TRBV28 and TRBJ2-7; 7 bases are a match to TRBD2. Germline V lookup: CDR1 MDHEN, CDR2 SYDVKM. Trimming removed 8 bases from V and 3 bases from J; junction bases left unmatched: 13. The CDR3 sequence is 15 residues long.

The chain couples TRBV5-1 to TRBJ1-1, with 8 bases matching TRBD1. Per germline, CDR1 SGHRS and CDR2 YFSETQ. The CDR3 totals 15 residues. J gave up 2 bases and V 1 base, and 4 bases lay outside the gene matches. The CDR3 sequence: CASSLRQGINTEAFF. In nucleotides, the CDR3 is TGCGCCAGCAGCTTGCGACAGGGGATAAACACTGAAGCTTTCTTT. The whole variable domain, filled in from reference TRBV5-1 and TRBJ1-1, reads KAGVTQTPRYLIKTRGQQVTLSCSPISGHRSVSWYQQTPGQGLQFLFEYFSETQRNKGNFPGRFSGRQFSNSRSEMNVSTLELGDSALYLCASSLRQGINTEAFFGQGTRLTVV.

This chain joins TRBV6-5 and TRBJ2-7, with 7 positions matching TRBD2. The CDR3 has 14 amino acids. Trimming removed 7 bases from V and 3 bases from J; junction bases left unmatched: 9. Germline CDR1 reads MNHEY; CDR2 reads SVGAGI. This CDR3 reads CASNPSGRGYEQYF. The CDR3 DNA reads TGTGCCAGCAACCCTAGCGGAAGGGGCTACGAGCAGTACTTC.

The V call is TRBV5-1, the J call TRBJ2-5, with 7 bases aligning to TRBD1. The germline gives CDR1 SGHRS, CDR2 YFSETQ. The CDR3 is 14 amino acids. The V gene end was trimmed by 3 bases and the J gene end by 2 bases; junction bases not matched to a gene: 4. The CDR3 here is CASSSPGQQETQYF. DNA of the CDR3: TGCGCCAGCAGCTCACCGGGACAGCAAGAGACCCAGTACTTC.

The chain uses TRBV7-2 and TRBJ2-1; TRBD2 might be the D (6 bases). V was clipped by 1 base and J by 9 bases, with 16 bases between them. This CDR3 has 15 residues. CDR1 and CDR2 from the germline V gene are SGHTA and FQGNSA. The CDR3 reads CASSLGPGDSREQFF. CDR3 bases: TGTGCCAGCAGCTTAGGGCCGGGGGACTCACGTGAGCAGTTCTTC.

The chain joins TRBV5-1 to TRBJ2-1; the match to TRBD2 covers 13 bases. This CDR3 comprises 15 residues. V gave up 4 bases and J gave up 8 bases; unmatched junction bases: 6. The germline gives CDR1 SGHRS, CDR2 YFSETQ. For the CDR3, the DNA is TGCGCCAGCAGCACCGGGACTAGCGGGATCGATGAGCAGTTCTTC. Protein product: CASSTGTSGIDEQFF.

The CDR3 loop is CASSREAGVEAFF. CDR3 coding DNA: TGCGCCAGCAGCCGGGAGGCGGGGGTGGAAGCTTTCTTT. This chain uses TRBV4-1 with TRBJ1-1; TRBD1 is a possible D gene (5 bases). This CDR3 is 13 amino acids long. Trimming removed 4 bases from V and 8 bases from J, with 14 bases in between. In germline, CDR1 is MGHRA, CDR2 YSYEKL.

This chain connects TRBV10-3 to TRBJ2-1; TRBD2 agrees at 9 bases. The CDR3 contains 15 residues. Germline assignment: CDR1 ENHRY and CDR2 SYGVKD. V shed 6 bases, J shed 4 bases, and the junction held 7 bases outside the gene matches. The chain's CDR3 is CAIRAASGTYNEQFF. The CDR3 DNA reads as TGTGCCATCAGGGCAGCTAGCGGGACTTACAATGAGCAGTTCTTC.